Below, one T cell receptor (beta chain) is given with its context. Its antigen is currently unknown. CDR3 size: 14 residues. CDR1 and CDR2 from the germline V gene are SNHLY and FYNNEI. V shed 5 bases and J shed 9 bases, with 14 bases lying between them. This sample is part of a study of CD8+ T cells in alopecia areata. Study details: Oral tofacitinib (5 to 10 mg twice daily) was administered to treated patients. Study results and limitations: Patients showed less clear TCR sequence sharing than mice, possibly partly because of HLA diversity.

Regarding treatment: oral pan-JAK inhibitor, 5-10 mg twice daily. Sequencing used cDNA as its template, made by extracting RNA and reverse transcribing it. TCRdb's copy holds only in-frame clones and misses some; the assay was immunoSEQ multiplex PCR. Here the sample spans roughly 180,000 clones, more than 55% being singletons. The chain joins TRBV2 to TRBJ1-6; D is uncertain. This specimen consisted of CD4+ T cells sorted from blood, obtained at week 4, from a patient treated with tofacitinib. The origin of this receptor is a human donor with alopecia areata. Here the CDR3 reads CASSPTPDASPLHF. The CDR3 DNA sequence: TGTGCCAGCAGTCCCACTCCGGACGCTTCACCCCTCCACTTT.